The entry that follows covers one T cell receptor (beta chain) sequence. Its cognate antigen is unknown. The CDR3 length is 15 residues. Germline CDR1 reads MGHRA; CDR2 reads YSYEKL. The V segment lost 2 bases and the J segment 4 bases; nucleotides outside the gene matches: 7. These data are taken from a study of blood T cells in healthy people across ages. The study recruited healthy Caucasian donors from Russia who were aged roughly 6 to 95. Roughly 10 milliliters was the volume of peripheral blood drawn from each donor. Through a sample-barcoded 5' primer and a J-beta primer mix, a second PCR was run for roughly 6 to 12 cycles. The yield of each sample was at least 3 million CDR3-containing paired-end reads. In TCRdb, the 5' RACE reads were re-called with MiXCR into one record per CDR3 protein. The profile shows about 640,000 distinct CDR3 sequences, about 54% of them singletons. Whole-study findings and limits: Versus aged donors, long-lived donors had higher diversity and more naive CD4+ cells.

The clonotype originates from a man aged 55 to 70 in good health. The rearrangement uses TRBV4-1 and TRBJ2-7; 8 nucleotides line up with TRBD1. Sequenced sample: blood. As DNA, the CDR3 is TGCGCCAGCAGCCAATTGACAGGGGCCCCTTACGAGCAGTACTTC. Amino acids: CASSQLTGAPYEQYF.